Listed here are 20 T cell receptor beta chains from one sample, sequenced in a study of T-cell reconstitution after alpha-beta-depleted transplantation in children. Library preparation (for TCRbeta) was performed with unique molecular identifiers. TCRdb processed the PCR reads anew with MiXCR; each CDR3 protein has one entry. Found here are about 440,000 distinct CDR3 sequences, around 46% of them singletons; the top ten hold around a quarter. The sequencing used PBMCs, collected before TCRalphabeta/CD19-depleted stem cell transplant. The receptors derive from a girl aged 2-9 years with aplastic anemia, due to receive a stem cell transplant.

This sequence joins TRBV20-1 and TRBJ2-7; perhaps TRBD2 as D (5 bases). From germline, CDR1 is DFQATT and CDR2 SNEGSKA (reference sequence). The CDR3 runs to 14 residues. Trimming took off 0 bases at V and 5 bases at J, with 14 bases between the two ends. The CDR3 sequence is CSARDSGNGHEQYF. The CDR3 region has the DNA TGCAGTGCTAGAGATTCCGGGAACGGCCACGAGCAGTACTTC.

This clonotype was counted a few times. The chain has TRBV4-3 and TRBJ2-1; tentative D call: TRBD1 (5 bases). Germline-derived CDR1 and CDR2 are LGHNA and YSLEER. This CDR3 spans 13 amino acids. Trimming took off 3 bases at V and 8 bases at J, with 11 bases between the two ends. This chain's CDR3 is CASSQFRGDEQFF. The CDR3 nucleotides are TGCGCCAGCAGCCAGTTTAGGGGCGATGAGCAGTTCTTC.

This clonotype was picked up a small number of times. V gene TRBV12-3 or TRBV12-4 combines with J gene TRBJ2-5; TRBD2 agrees at 10 bases. This CDR3 has 16 residues. Losses at the gene ends were 0 bases for V and 7 bases for J; bases not matched to a gene: 8. DNA of the CDR3: TGTGCCAGCAGTTTAGCGCTAGCGGGAGTAGCAGGGACCCAGTACTTC. Amino acids: CASSLALAGVAGTQYF.

The V and J genes are TRBV12-3 or TRBV12-4 and TRBJ2-5; 12 nucleotides line up with TRBD1. Trimming removed 3 bases from V and 3 bases from J; junction bases left unmatched: 2. This CDR3 contains 15 residues. This chain's CDR3 is CASSLGTGGKETQYF. The CDR3 DNA reads as TGTGCCAGCAGTTTGGGGACAGGGGGCAAAGAGACCCAGTACTTC.

This chain joins TRBV5-1 and TRBJ2-1; TRBD2 agrees at 10 bases. CDR1 and CDR2 (germline): SGHRS, YFSETQ. With V trimmed by 3 bases and J by 8 bases, 5 bases remained unmatched. The CDR3 spans 14 residues. In DNA, the CDR3 is TGCGCCAGCAGCTCAGCGGGGGGGGCAGATGAGCAGTTCTTC. This sequence encodes CASSSAGGADEQFF.

A few counts support this clonotype. The genes are TRBV7-2 and TRBJ1-2; no firm D call. Germline V lookup: CDR1 SGHTA, CDR2 FQGNSA. V was cut by 2 bases and J by 8 bases, with 12 bases left in between. The CDR3 loop spans 13 amino acids. The CDR3 here is CASSLTVFGGYTF. The CDR3 nucleotides are TGTGCCAGCAGCTTAACCGTATTCGGGGGCTACACCTTC.

The V gene is TRBV30, the J gene TRBJ2-3; D is unresolved. V lost 5 bases, J lost 0 bases, and 21 bases lay in between. Germline CDR1 GTSNPN, CDR2 SVGIG (reference sequence). This CDR3 contains 17 residues. The CDR3 DNA sequence: TGTGCCTGGCCACAAAAAAAGAGGCACTTGAGCACAGATACGCAGTATTTT. Encoded protein: CAWPQKKRHLSTDTQYF.

This clonotype has at least ten counts. The rearrangement joins TRBV7-2 to TRBJ2-2; either TRBD1 or TRBD2 may fit D (5 bases each). This CDR3 has 17 amino acids. CDR1 and CDR2 from the germline V gene are SGHTA and FQGNSA. V gave up 7 bases and J gave up 2 bases, with 20 bases separating them. DNA of the CDR3: TGTGCCAGCAAATTTACCGGGACCGAGGGTAACACCGGGGAGCTGTTTTTT. Protein product: CASKFTGTEGNTGELFF.

This clonotype has just a few counts. The rearrangement links TRBV19 to TRBJ1-1; D gene uncertain. CDR1 is LNHDA and CDR2 is SQIVND in the germline V gene (reference sequence). The CDR3 covers 9 residues. V shed 9 bases and J shed 7 bases, with 6 bases lying between them. The CDR3 sequence is CASGFEAFF. In DNA, the CDR3 is TGTGCCAGCGGATTTGAAGCTTTCTTT. Based on the CDR3 plus reference TRBV19 and TRBJ1-1, the full variable domain is DGGITQSPKYLFRKEGQNVTLSCEQNLNHDAMYWYRQDPGQGLRLIYYSQIVNDFQKGDIAEGYSVSREKKESFPLTVTSAQKNPTAFYLCASGFEAFFGQGTRLTVV.

The chain employs TRBV5-6 and TRBJ2-3; TRBD2 matches at 10 bases. CDR1 and CDR2 (germline): SGHDT, YYEEEE. The CDR3 has 17 residues. After removal of 4 bases from V and 1 base from J, the junction contained 9 bases not matched to a gene. The CDR3 DNA sequence: TGTGCCAGCAGCCAACAAAAACTAGCGGGGCGCACAGATACGCAGTATTTT. This gives the protein CASSQQKLAGRTDTQYF.

The sample holds one count of this clonotype. This chain connects TRBV12-3 or TRBV12-4 to TRBJ1-3; no definite D call. The CDR3 has 13 amino acids. The germline V and J ends were trimmed by 4 bases and 2 bases, with 6 bases remaining between them. The CDR3 region is CASSSPPGNTIYF. Written as DNA, the CDR3 is TGTGCCAGCAGTTCCCCCCCTGGAAACACCATATATTTT.

This clonotype was picked up one time. The V and J genes are TRBV6-1 and TRBJ2-2; D not certain. V was shortened by 5 bases and J by 0 bases, with 10 bases between the two germline ends. Germline V gives CDR1 MNHNS, CDR2 SASEGT. The CDR3 spans 15 residues. CDR3 sequence: CASSRVAANTGELFF. In DNA, the CDR3 is TGTGCCAGCAGTCGGGTGGCTGCGAACACCGGGGAGCTGTTTTTT.

This clonotype was detected a few times. The chain is built from TRBV30 and TRBJ2-7; a possible D gene is TRBD1 (6 bases). CDR3 length equals 14 residues. Per the germline V gene, CDR1 is GTSNPN and CDR2 is SVGIG (reference sequence). V shed 0 bases and J shed 5 bases, with 14 bases lying between them. CDR3 sequence (DNA): TGTGCCTGGAGTGTATGGGGCAGGGGCCACGAGCAGTACTTC. It translates to CAWSVWGRGHEQYF.

The genes are TRBV12-3 or TRBV12-4 and TRBJ2-1; TRBD1 might be the D (6 bases). CDR3 size: 16 residues. Trimming took off 6 bases at V and 4 bases at J, with 19 bases between the two ends. CDR3 sequence (DNA): TGTGCCAGCAGGAGGCTCCGGGACAACCTATACAATGAGCAGTTCTTC. This encodes CASRRLRDNLYNEQFF.

This chain joins TRBV6-2 or TRBV6-3 and TRBJ2-1; 8 nucleotides align to TRBD2. The V and J ends lost 2 bases and 6 bases, in that order; junction bases with no gene match: 3. Germline assignment: CDR1 MNHEY and CDR2 SVGEGT. There are 14 residues in the CDR3. This CDR3 reads CASSYGLAGNEQFF. The CDR3 DNA is TGTGCCAGCAGTTACGGGCTAGCGGGCAATGAGCAGTTCTTC.

The chain uses TRBV4-1 and TRBJ2-7; 14 positions agree with TRBD2. Germline V gives CDR1 MGHRA, CDR2 YSYEKL. V lost 1 base, J lost 5 bases, and 10 bases stayed unmatched. The CDR3 spans 18 residues. CDR3: CASSQVWGTSGSYHEQYF. CDR3 bases: TGCGCCAGCAGCCAAGTTTGGGGGACTAGCGGGAGTTACCACGAGCAGTACTTC.

CDR3 region: CAIKEPPANTEAFF. DNA of the CDR3: TGTGCCATCAAGGAACCACCAGCGAACACTGAAGCTTTCTTT. The chain combines TRBV10-3 with TRBJ1-1, with no clear D. V lost 7 bases to trimming and J lost 1 base, with 13 bases between them. Per germline, CDR1 ENHRY and CDR2 SYGVKD. The CDR3 consists of 14 residues.

Turning to this clonotype: One junction end does not reproduce the germline sequence, and a read error may be involved. The chain carries TRBV28 and TRBJ2-1; D not certain. The CDR3 is 15 amino acids. Germline loops: CDR1 MDHEN, CDR2 SYDVKM. The CDR3 DNA reads as TGTGCCAGCAGTTCTTTTAGGGTTTCCTACAACGAGCAGTTCTTC. Its translation: CASSSFRVSYNEQFF.

This clonotype was observed many times. The chain joins TRBV5-4 to TRBJ2-1; 14 nucleotides match TRBD2. Germline loops: CDR1 SGHNT, CDR2 YYREEE (reference sequence). The CDR3 length is 15 residues. J lost 10 bases, V lost 4 bases, and 7 bases had no gene match. The CDR3 bases are TGTGCCAGCAGCCCACGACTAGCGGGAGGGGGGGAGCAGTTCTTC. It specifies CASSPRLAGGGEQFF.

This clonotype has more than one count but fewer than ten. The genes are TRBV20-1 and TRBJ2-3; a weak D match, TRBD1 (7 bases). Germline values: CDR1 DFQATT, CDR2 SNEGSKA (reference sequence). V was cut by 3 bases and J by 0 bases, with 22 bases left in between. CDR3 length: 18 amino acids. The CDR3 nucleotides read TGCAGTGCTAGGAATCCCGCTCAGGGGGGATTTAGCACAGATACGCAGTATTTT. Its protein product is CSARNPAQGGFSTDTQYF.